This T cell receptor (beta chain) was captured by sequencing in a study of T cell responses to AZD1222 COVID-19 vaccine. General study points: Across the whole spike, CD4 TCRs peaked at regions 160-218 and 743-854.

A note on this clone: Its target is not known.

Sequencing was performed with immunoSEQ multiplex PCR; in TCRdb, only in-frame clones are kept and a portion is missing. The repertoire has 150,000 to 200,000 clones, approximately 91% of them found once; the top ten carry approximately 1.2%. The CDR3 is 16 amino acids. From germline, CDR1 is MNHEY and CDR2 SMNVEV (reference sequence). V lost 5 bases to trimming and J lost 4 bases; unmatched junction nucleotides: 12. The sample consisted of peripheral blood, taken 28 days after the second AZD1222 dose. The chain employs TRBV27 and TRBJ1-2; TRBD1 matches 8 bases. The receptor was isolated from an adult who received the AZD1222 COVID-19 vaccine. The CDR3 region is CASSAATGGMFYGYTF. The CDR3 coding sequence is TGTGCCAGCAGTGCCGCCACAGGGGGAATGTTCTATGGCTACACCTTC.